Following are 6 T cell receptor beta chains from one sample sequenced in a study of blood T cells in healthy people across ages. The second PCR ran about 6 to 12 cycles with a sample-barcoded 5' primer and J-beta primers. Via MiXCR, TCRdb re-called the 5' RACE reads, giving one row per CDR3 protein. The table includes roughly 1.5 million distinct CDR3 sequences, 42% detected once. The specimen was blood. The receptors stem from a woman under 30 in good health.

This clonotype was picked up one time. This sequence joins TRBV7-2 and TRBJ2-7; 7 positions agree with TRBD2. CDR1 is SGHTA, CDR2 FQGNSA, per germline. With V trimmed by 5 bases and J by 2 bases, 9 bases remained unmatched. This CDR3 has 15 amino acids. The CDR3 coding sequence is TGTGCCAGCAGCCGGTCCACTAGCGTTACCTACGAGCAGTACTTC. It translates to CASSRSTSVTYEQYF.

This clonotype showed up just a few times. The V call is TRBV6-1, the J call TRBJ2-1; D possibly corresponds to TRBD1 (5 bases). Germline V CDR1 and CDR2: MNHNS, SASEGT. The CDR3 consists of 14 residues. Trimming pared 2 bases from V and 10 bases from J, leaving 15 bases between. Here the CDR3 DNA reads TGTGCCAGCAGTGAATACGACCGGTCAGGGGAGCAGTTCTTC. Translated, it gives CASSEYDRSGEQFF.

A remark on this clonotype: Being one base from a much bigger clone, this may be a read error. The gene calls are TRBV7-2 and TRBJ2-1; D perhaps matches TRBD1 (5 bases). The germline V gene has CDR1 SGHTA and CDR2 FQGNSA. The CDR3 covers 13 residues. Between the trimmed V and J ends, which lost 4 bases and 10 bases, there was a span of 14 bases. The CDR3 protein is CASSYTGSYEQFF. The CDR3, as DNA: TGTGCCAGCAGCTACACAGGCTCCTACGAGCAGTTCTTC.

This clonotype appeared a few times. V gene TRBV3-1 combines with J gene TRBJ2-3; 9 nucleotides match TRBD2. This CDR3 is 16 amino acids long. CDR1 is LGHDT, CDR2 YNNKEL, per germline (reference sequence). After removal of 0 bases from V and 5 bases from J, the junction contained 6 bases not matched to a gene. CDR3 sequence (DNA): TGTGCCAGCAGCCAAGACTATCTAGCGGGGAGAGATACGCAGTATTTT. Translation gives CASSQDYLAGRDTQYF.

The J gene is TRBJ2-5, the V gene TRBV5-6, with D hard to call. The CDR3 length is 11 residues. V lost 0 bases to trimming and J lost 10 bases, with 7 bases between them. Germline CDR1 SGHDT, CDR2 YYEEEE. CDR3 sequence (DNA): TGTGCCAGCAGCTTGGCTTCAGACCAGTACTTC. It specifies CASSLASDQYF.

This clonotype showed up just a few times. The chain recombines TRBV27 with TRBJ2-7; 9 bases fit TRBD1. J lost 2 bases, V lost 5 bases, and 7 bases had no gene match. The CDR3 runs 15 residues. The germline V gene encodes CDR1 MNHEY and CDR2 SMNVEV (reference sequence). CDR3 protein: CASSTGTGFAYEQYF. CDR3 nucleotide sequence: TGTGCCAGCAGTACCGGGACAGGGTTTGCCTACGAGCAGTACTTC.